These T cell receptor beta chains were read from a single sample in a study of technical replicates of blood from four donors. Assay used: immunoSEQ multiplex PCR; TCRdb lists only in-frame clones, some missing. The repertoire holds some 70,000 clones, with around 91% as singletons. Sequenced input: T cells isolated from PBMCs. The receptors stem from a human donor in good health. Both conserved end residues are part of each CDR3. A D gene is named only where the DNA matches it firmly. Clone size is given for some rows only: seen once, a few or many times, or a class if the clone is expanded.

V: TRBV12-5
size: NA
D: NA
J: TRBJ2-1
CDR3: CASGLGLNSHEQFF
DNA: TGTGCTAGTGGTTTGGGACTAAATTCTCATGAGCAGTTCTTC

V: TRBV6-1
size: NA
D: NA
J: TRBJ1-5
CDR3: CASTTGEEYQPQHF
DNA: TGTGCCAGCACCACGGGGGAGGAGTATCAGCCCCAGCATTTT

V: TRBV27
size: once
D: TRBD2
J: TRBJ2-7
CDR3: CASSLRTSGFYEQYF
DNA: TGTGCCAGCAGTTTAAGGACTAGCGGCTTTTACGAGCAGTACTTC

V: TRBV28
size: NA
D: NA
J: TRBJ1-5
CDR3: CASSLGGEQPQHF
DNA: TGTGCCAGCAGTTTAGGGGGGGAGCAGCCCCAGCATTTT

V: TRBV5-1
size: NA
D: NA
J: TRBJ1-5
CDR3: CASSLGQENQPQHF
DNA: TGCGCCAGCAGCTTGGGACAGGAAAATCAGCCCCAGCATTTT

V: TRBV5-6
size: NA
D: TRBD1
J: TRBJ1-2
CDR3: CASSPWTGGGYTF
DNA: TGTGCCAGCAGCCCCTGGACAGGGGGCGGCTACACCTTC

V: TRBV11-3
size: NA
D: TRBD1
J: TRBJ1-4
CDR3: CASSSRDRDLSEKLFF
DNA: TGTGCCAGCAGCTCACGGGACAGGGATCTTTCTGAAAAACTGTTTTTT

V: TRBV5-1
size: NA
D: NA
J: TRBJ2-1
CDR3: CASSLEPAPTRATEQFF
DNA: TGCGCCAGCAGCTTGGAACCAGCGCCCACTCGCGCAACAGAGCAGTTCTTC

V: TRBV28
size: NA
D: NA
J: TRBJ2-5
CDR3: CASSLVAPGAGETQYF
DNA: TGTGCCAGCAGCCTCGTGGCCCCTGGCGCAGGGGAGACCCAGTACTTC

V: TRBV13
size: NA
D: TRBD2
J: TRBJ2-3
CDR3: CASRSGGTTDTQYF
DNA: TGTGCCAGCCGGTCGGGAGGGACCACAGATACGCAGTATTTT

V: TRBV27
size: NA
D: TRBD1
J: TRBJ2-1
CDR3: CASSLRSGGYYEQFF
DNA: TGTGCCAGCAGTTTGAGGTCAGGGGGTTACTATGAGCAGTTCTTC

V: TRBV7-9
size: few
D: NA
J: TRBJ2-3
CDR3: CASSFARDRQYF
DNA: TGTGCCAGCAGCTTTGCCAGGGATAGGCAGTATTTT

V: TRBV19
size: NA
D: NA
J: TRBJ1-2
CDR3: CTRWGGPYGYTF
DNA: TGTACCAGATGGGGGGGTCCCTATGGCTACACCTTC

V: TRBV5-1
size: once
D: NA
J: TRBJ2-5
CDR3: CASSLQGSGETQYF
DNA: TGCGCCAGCAGCTTGCAAGGCTCGGGAGAGACCCAGTACTTC

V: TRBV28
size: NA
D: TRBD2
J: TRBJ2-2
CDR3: CASSTRGRADGELFF
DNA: TGTGCCAGCAGCACCCGTGGGAGGGCGGACGGGGAGCTGTTTTTT

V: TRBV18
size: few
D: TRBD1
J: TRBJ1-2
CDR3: CASSRGTGDGYTF
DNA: TGTGCCAGCTCACGAGGGACAGGGGATGGCTACACCTTC

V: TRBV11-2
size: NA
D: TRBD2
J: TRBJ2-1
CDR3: CASSFPGLAYEQFF
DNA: TGTGCCAGCAGTTTTCCGGGACTAGCGTACGAGCAGTTCTTC

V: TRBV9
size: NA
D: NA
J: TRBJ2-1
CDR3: CASSVGGGLLVLDNEQFF
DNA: TGTGCCAGCAGCGTAGGTGGCGGGTTACTAGTTCTCGACAATGAGCAGTTCTTC

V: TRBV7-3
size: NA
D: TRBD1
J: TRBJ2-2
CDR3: CASSHTFGTVTGELFF
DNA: TGTGCCAGCAGCCACACATTCGGGACAGTCACCGGGGAGCTGTTTTTT

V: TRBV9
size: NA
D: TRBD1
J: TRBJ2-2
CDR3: CASSALPGGGGELFF
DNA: TGTGCCAGCAGCGCATTACCAGGGGGCGGCGGGGAGCTGTTTTTT

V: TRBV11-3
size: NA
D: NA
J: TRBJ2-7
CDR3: CASSLGEGDYEQYF
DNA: TGTGCCAGCAGCTTAGGAGAGGGGGACTACGAGCAGTACTTC

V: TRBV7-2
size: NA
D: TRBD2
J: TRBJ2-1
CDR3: CASSLLAGGNEQFF
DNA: TGTGCCAGCAGCCTCCTAGCGGGCGGGAATGAGCAGTTCTTC

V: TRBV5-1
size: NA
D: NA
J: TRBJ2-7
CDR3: CASSVGPGMEQYF
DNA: TGCGCCAGCAGCGTAGGACCGGGAATGGAGCAGTACTTC

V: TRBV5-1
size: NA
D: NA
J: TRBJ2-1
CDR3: CASSGDGSSYNEQFF
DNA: TGCGCCAGCAGCGGGGACGGGAGCTCCTACAATGAGCAGTTCTTC

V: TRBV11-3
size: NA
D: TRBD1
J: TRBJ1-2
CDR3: CASSKDRGVYGYTF
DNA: TGTGCCAGCAGCAAGGACAGGGGAGTATATGGCTACACCTTC

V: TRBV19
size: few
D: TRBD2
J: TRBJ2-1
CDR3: CASSISAGFEQFF
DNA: TGTGCCAGTAGTATATCAGCGGGATTTGAGCAGTTCTTC

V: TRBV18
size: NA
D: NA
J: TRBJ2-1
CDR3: CASSPQGQPGYPNEQFF
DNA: TGTGCCAGCTCACCCCAAGGACAGCCGGGCTACCCCAATGAGCAGTTCTTC

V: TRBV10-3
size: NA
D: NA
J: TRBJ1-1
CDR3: CAISGAGFVGEGLNTEAFF
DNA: TGTGCCATCAGTGGGGCGGGGTTCGTGGGAGAGGGGCTGAACACTGAAGCTTTCTTT

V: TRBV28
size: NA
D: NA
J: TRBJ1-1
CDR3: CASSLGGANTEAFF
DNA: TGTGCCAGCAGTTTAGGGGGCGCGAACACTGAAGCTTTCTTT